These 15 T cell receptor beta chains were all obtained from the same sample, sequenced in a study of T cells in Graves' hyperthyroidism and ophthalmopathy (dated by TCRdb to about 2019). The library came from multiplex PCR. The instrument was an Illumina HiSeq 2000. TCR beta CDR3 regions were amplified from RNA transcripts. The first round of RT-PCR for the TCR CDR3 was performed with the HTBI primer set and the Qiagen OneStep RT-PCR kit. The raw public data were reprocessed by TCRdb itself: fastp quality trimming at Q25, MiXCR clonotype calling, in-frame beta chains only. Merged by CDR3 protein, the rows form single entries marked with the most common genes and DNA. A total of roughly 400,000 distinct CDR3 sequences appear in this sample, around 15% of them only once. Under 30% of the sample goes to the ten largest clones. Sample: blood. The receptor source for this set is a man in his fifties with Graves' ophthalmopathy.

The rearrangement links TRBV10-3 to TRBJ1-1; 9 bases are a match to TRBD1. CDR1 and CDR2 from the germline V gene are ENHRY and SYGVKD. The trim removed 10 bases at V and 4 bases at J, leaving 4 bases unmatched. The CDR3 runs 12 residues. Written as DNA, the CDR3 is TGTGCCACCAAGGACAGGGGCACTGAAGCTTTCTTT. Its translation: CATKDRGTEAFF.

V gene TRBV20-1 combines with J gene TRBJ2-1; 8 bases agree with TRBD2. The V and J ends lost 4 bases and 3 bases, in that order; junction bases with no gene match: 8. Germline V gene data show CDR1 as DFQATT and CDR2 as SNEGSKA (reference sequence). The CDR3 contains 15 residues. The CDR3 bases are TGCAGTGCTATGGCGCGCGGGAGGAACTACAATGAGCAGTTCTTC. Residues: CSAMARGRNYNEQFF.

This clonotype has a count of ten or more. V and J are TRBV3-1 and TRBJ2-5; D is possibly TRBD1 or TRBD2 (7 bases each). CDR1 and CDR2 (germline): LGHDT, YNNKEL (reference sequence). Trimming took off 3 bases at V and 2 bases at J, with 13 bases between the two ends. This CDR3 is 15 amino acids long. The CDR3: CASSHPRGGQETQYF. CDR3 sequence (DNA): TGTGCCAGCAGCCACCCCAGGGGGGGGCAAGAGACCCAGTACTTC.

The sample holds many counts of this clonotype. The chain recombines TRBV7-2 with TRBJ2-3, with a possible D match to TRBD2 (6 bases). The CDR3 has 14 residues. Germline CDR1 is SGHTA and CDR2 is FQGNSA. The V gene lost 6 bases and the J gene lost 0 bases, with 10 bases spanning the gap. CDR3: CASSFSGSTDTQYF. CDR3 in DNA: TGTGCCAGCAGTTTTAGCGGAAGCACAGATACGCAGTATTTT.

This clonotype appeared many times. CDR3 protein: CASSLMGLQFF. The CDR3 DNA reads TGTGCCAGCAGCTTGATGGGTCTTCAGTTCTTC. The chain has TRBV13 and TRBJ2-1, with D unclear. Trimming took off 3 bases at V and 13 bases at J, with 10 bases between the two ends. There are 11 residues in the CDR3. Per germline, CDR1 PRHDT and CDR2 FYEKMQ (reference sequence).

This clonotype came up once. This sequence joins TRBV3-1 and TRBJ2-1; 11 bases line up with TRBD2. V was pared by 8 bases and J by 7 bases, with 4 bases of the junction left unmatched. The CDR3 covers 13 residues. Per germline, CDR1 LGHDT and CDR2 YNNKEL (reference sequence). CDR3 residues: CASVGLAGNEQFF. CDR3 nucleotide sequence: TGTGCCAGCGTAGGACTAGCGGGTAATGAGCAGTTCTTC.

The chain joins TRBV5-6 to TRBJ2-7; D uncertain. Germline V gene data show CDR1 as SGHDT and CDR2 as YYEEEE. CDR3 size: 14 residues. With 1 base removed from V and 2 bases from J, the gap between germline ends came to 10 bases. CDR3: CASSLWGVTYEQYF. DNA for the CDR3: TGTGCCAGCAGCTTGTGGGGTGTCACCTACGAGCAGTACTTC.

This clonotype has at least ten counts. V gene TRBV7-3 combines with J gene TRBJ2-5; D is perhaps TRBD1 (6 bases). Germline CDR1 and CDR2: SGHTA and FQGTGA. V lost 0 bases, J lost 5 bases, and 16 bases lay in between. The CDR3 has 16 amino acids. Here the CDR3 reads CASSLTGAGIRETQYF. The CDR3, as DNA: TGTGCCAGCAGCTTAACGGGGGCTGGGATCAGGGAGACCCAGTACTTC.

This clonotype came up a few times. V is TRBV29-1 and J is TRBJ2-5, with D tentatively TRBD2 (5 bases). Germline CDR1 and CDR2: SQVTM and ANQGSEA. Trimming stripped 4 bases from V and 5 bases from J, with 11 bases between. The length of the CDR3 is 12 residues. The CDR3 loop reads CSVGPSMETQYF. The CDR3 coding sequence is TGCAGCGTTGGGCCTAGCATGGAGACCCAGTACTTC.

This chain connects TRBV5-8 to TRBJ2-2; D tentatively reads TRBD1 or TRBD2 (5 bases each). This CDR3 has 16 amino acids. Germline CDR1 is SGHTS and CDR2 is YDEGEE. V lost 4 bases to trimming and J lost 4 bases, with 17 bases between them. As DNA, the CDR3 is TGTGCCAGCAGCGTTCCGGGACCGCGTGCCACCGGGGAGCTGTTTTTT. Translated, it gives CASSVPGPRATGELFF.

As to this clonotype: An end of the junction does not agree with germline; a read error may underlie this. The chain employs TRBV5-1 and TRBJ2-3; 11 positions agree with TRBD2. CDR3 length: 16 amino acids. CDR1 SGHRS and CDR2 YFSETQ come from the germline V gene. The CDR3 loop reads CAGSLGLAEATDTQYF. The CDR3 coding sequence is TGCGCCGGCAGCTTGGGACTAGCGGAAGCCACAGATACGCAGTATTTT. Drawing the rest from reference TRBV5-1 and TRBJ2-3, the complete variable domain is KAGVTQTPRYLIKTRGQQVTLSCSPISGHRSVSWYQQTPGQGLQFLFEYFSETQRNKGNFPGRFSGRQFSNSRSEMNVSTLELGDSALYLCAGSLGLAEATDTQYFGPGTRLTVL.

The rearrangement uses TRBV7-6 and TRBJ1-1, with D perhaps matching TRBD1 (5 bases). This CDR3 is 17 amino acids long. CDR1 and CDR2 from the germline V gene are SGHVS and FNYEAQ. V was clipped by 5 bases and J by 4 bases, with 23 bases between them. The CDR3 protein is CASSPWASRVEFTEAFF. CDR3 nucleotides: TGTGCCAGCAGCCCGTGGGCCTCCAGGGTCGAGTTCACTGAAGCTTTCTTT.

The chain is built from TRBV13 and TRBJ2-7; 8 bases map to TRBD1. V lost 5 bases, J lost 3 bases, and 9 bases stayed unmatched. The CDR3 covers 15 residues. Germline assignment: CDR1 PRHDT and CDR2 FYEKMQ (reference sequence). The CDR3 protein is CASSPPDRGFYEQYF. CDR3 DNA: TGTGCCAGCAGCCCCCCCGACAGGGGATTCTACGAGCAGTACTTC.

The table lists this clonotype with a few counts. The V gene is TRBV15, the J gene TRBJ2-5; D unclear. V was clipped by 7 bases and J by 5 bases, with 20 bases between them. Per germline, CDR1 LNHNV and CDR2 YYDKDF (reference sequence). The CDR3 is 15 residues long. DNA of the CDR3: TGTGCCACCAAAAAACAGCAGAGTAGTGGCGAGACCCAGTACTTC. Its translation: CATKKQQSSGETQYF.

This clonotype was picked up many times. The J gene is TRBJ1-5, the V gene TRBV6-1; D might be TRBD1 (6 bases). CDR3 length: 15 residues. V lost 5 bases and J lost 2, with 13 bases in between. Germline assignment: CDR1 MNHNS and CDR2 SASEGT. The CDR3 sequence: CASSFQQGGNQPQHF. The CDR3 DNA reads as TGTGCCAGCAGTTTTCAACAGGGCGGCAATCAGCCCCAGCATTTT.